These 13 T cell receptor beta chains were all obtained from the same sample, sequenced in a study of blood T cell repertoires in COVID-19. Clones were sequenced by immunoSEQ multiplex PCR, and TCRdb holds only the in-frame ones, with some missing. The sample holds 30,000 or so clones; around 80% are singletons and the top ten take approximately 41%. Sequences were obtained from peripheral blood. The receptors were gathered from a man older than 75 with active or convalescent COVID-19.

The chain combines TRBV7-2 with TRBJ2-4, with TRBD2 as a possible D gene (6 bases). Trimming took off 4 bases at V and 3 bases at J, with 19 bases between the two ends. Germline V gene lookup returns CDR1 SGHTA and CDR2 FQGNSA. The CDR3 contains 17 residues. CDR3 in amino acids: CASSSASGRGGKNIQYF. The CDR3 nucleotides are TGTGCCAGCAGCTCCGCATCGGGGCGGGGAGGCAAAAACATTCAGTACTTC.

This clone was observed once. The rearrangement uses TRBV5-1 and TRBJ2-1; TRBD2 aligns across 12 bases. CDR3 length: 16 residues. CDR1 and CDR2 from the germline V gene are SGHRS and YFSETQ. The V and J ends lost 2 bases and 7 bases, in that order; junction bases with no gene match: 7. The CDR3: CASSFGLAGFPNEQFF. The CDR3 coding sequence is TGCGCCAGCAGCTTCGGACTAGCGGGATTCCCTAATGAGCAGTTCTTC.

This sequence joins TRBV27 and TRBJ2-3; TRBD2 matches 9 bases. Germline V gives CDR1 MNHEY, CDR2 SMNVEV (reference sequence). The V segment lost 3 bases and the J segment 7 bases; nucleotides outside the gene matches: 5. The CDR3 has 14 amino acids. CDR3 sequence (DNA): TGTGCCAGCAGTTTCTCTAGCGGGAAACATACGCAGTATTTT. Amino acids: CASSFSSGKHTQYF.

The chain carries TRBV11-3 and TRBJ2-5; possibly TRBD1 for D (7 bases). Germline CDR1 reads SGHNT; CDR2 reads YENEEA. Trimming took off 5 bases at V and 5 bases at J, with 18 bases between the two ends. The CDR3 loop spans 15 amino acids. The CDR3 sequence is CASSPRQGGRETQYF. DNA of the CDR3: TGTGCCAGCAGCCCTAGACAGGGAGGACGGGAGACCCAGTACTTC.

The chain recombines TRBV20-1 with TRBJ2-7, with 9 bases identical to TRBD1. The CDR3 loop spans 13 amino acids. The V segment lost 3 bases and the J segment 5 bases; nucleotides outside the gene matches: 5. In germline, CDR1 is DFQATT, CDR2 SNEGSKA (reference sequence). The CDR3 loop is CSASGGQGHEQYF. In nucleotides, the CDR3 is TGCAGTGCTAGTGGGGGACAGGGCCACGAGCAGTACTTC.

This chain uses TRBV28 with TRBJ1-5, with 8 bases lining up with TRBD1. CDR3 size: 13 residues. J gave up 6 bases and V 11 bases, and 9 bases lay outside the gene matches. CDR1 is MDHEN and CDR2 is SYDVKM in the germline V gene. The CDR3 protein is CAARQGAAQPQHF. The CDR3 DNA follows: TGTGCCGCACGGCAGGGGGCGGCTCAGCCCCAGCATTTT. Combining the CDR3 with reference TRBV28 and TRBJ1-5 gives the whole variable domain DVKVTQSSRYLVKRTGEKVFLECVQDMDHENMFWYRQDPGLGLRLIYFSYDVKMKEKGDIPEGYSVSREKKERFSLILESASTNQTSMYLCAARQGAAQPQHFGDGTRLSIL.

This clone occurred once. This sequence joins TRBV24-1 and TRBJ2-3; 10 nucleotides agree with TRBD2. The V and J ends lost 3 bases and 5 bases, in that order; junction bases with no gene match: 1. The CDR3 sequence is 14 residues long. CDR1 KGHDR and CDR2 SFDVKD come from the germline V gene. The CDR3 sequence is CATSDRLAGDTQYF. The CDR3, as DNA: TGTGCCACCAGTGATAGACTAGCGGGAGATACGCAGTATTTT.

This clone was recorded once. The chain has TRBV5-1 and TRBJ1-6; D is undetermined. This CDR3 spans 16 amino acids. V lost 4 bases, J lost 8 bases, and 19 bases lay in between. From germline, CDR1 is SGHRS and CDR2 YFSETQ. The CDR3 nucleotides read TGCGCCAGCAGCCTAACCCTTCGGGGTTGGGATTCACCCCTCCACTTT. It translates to CASSLTLRGWDSPLHF.

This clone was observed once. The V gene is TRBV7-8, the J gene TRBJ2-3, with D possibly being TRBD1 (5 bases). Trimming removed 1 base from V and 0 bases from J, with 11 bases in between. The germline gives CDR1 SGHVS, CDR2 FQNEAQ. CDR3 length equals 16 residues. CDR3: CASSLVAGKSTDTQYF. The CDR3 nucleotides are TGTGCCAGCAGCTTAGTGGCAGGGAAGAGCACAGATACGCAGTATTTT. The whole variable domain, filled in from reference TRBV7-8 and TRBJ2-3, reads GAGVSQSPRYKVAKRGQDVALRCDPISGHVSLFWYQQALGQGPEFLTYFQNEAQLDKSGLPSDRFFAERPEGSVSTLKIQRTQQEDSAVYLCASSLVAGKSTDTQYFGPGTRLTVL.

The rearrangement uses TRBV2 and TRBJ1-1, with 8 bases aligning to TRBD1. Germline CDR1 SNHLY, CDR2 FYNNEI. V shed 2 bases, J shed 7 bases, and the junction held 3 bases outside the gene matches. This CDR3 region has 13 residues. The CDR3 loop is CASSEPQGGEAFF. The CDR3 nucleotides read TGTGCCAGCAGTGAACCACAGGGGGGTGAAGCTTTCTTT.

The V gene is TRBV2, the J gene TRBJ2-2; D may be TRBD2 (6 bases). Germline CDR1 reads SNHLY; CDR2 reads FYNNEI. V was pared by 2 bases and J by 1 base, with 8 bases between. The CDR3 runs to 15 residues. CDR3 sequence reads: CASSEQGLNTGELFF. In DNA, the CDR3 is TGTGCCAGCAGTGAACAGGGACTGAACACCGGGGAGCTGTTTTTT.

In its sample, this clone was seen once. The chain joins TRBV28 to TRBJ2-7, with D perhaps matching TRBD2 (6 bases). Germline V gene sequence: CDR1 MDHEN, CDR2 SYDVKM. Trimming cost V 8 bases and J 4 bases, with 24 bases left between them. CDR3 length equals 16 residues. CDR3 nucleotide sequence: TGTGCCAGCGCCGGTTACGGGGGTAACTGGTTGTACGAGCAGTACTTC. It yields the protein CASAGYGGNWLYEQYF.

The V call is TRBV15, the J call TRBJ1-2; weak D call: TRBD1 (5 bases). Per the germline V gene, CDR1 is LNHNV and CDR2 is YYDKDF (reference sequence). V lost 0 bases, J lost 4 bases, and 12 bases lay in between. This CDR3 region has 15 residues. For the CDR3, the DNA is TGTGCCACCAGCAGAGATCTTGCAGGGCGCTATGGCTACACCTTC. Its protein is CATSRDLAGRYGYTF. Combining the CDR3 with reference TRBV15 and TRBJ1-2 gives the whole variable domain DAMVIQNPRYQVTQFGKPVTLSCSQTLNHNVMYWYQQKSSQAPKLLFHYYDKDFNNEADTPDNFQSRRPNTSFCFLDIRSPGLGDTAMYLCATSRDLAGRYGYTFGSGTRLTVV.